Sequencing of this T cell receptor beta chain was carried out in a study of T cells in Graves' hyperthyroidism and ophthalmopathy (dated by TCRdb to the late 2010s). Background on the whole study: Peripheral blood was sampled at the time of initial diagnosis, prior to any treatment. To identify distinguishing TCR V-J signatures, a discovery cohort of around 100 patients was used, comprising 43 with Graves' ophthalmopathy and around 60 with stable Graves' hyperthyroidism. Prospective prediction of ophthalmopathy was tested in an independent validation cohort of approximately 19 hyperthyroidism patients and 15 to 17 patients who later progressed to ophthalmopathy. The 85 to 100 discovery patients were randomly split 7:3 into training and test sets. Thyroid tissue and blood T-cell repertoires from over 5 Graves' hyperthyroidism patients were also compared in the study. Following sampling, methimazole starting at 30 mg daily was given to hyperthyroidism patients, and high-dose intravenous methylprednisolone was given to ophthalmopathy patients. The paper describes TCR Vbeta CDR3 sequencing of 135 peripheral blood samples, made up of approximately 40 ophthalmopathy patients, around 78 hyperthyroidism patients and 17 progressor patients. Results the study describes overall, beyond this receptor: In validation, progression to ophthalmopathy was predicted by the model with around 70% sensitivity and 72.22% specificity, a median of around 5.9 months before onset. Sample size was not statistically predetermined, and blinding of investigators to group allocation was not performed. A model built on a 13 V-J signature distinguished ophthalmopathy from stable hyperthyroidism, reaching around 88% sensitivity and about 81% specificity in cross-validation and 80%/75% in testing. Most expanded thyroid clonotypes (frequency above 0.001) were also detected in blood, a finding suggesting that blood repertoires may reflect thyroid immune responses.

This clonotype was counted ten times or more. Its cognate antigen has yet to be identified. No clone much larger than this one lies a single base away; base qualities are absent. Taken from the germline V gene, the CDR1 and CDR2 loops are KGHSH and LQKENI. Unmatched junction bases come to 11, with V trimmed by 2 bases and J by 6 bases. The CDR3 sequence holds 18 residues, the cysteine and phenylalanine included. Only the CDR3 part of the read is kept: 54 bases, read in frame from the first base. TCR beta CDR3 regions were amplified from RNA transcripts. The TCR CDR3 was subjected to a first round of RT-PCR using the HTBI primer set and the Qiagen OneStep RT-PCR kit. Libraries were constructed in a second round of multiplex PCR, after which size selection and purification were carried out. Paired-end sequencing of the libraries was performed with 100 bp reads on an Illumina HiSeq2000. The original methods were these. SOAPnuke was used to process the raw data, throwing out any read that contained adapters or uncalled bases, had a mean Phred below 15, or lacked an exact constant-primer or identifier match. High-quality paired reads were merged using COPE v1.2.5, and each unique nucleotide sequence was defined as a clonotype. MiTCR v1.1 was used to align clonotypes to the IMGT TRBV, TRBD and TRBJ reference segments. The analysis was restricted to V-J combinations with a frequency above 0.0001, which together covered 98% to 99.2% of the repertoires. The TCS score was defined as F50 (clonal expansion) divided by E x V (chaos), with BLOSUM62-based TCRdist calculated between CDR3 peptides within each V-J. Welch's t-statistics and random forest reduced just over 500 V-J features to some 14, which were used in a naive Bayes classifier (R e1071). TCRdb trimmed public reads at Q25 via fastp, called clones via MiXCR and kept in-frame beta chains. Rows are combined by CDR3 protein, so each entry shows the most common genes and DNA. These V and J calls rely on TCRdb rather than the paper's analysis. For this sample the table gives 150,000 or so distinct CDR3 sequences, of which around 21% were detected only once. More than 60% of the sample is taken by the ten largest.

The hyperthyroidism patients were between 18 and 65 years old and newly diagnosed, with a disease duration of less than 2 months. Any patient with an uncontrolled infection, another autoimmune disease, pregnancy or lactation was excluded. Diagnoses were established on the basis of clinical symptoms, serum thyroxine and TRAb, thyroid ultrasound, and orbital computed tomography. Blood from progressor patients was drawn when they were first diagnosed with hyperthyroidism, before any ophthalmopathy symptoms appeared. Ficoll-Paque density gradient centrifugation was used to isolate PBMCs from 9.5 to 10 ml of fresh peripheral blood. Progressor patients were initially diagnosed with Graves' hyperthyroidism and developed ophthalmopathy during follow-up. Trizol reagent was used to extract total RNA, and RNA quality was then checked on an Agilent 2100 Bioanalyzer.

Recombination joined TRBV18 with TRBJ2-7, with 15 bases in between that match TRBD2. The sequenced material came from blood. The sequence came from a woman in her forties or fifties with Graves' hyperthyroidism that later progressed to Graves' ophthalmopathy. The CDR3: CASSPTGLAGGPGAEQYF. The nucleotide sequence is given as TGTGCCAGCTCACCAACAGGACTAGCGGGAGGGCCGGGAGCCGAGCAGTACTTC.